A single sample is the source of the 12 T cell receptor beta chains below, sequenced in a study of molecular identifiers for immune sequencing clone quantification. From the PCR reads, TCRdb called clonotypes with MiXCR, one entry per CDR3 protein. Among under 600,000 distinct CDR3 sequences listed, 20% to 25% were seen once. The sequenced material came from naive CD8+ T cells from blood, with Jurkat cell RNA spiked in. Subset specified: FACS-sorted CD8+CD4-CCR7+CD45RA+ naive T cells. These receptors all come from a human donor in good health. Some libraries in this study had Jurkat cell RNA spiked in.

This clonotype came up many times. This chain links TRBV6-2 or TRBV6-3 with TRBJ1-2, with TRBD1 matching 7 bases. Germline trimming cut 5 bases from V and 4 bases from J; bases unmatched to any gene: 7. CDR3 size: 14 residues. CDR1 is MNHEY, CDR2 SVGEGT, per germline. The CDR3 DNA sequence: TGTGCCAGCAGTACAGGGGACGAAGCCTATGGCTACACCTTC. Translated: CASSTGDEAYGYTF.

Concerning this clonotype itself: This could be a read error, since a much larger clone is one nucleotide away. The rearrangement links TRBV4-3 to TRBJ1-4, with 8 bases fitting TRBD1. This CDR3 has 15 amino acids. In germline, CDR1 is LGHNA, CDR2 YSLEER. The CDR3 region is CASGQDTGGWEKLFF. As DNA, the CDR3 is TGCGCCAGCGGCCAAGACACAGGGGGATGGGAAAAACTGTTTTTT.

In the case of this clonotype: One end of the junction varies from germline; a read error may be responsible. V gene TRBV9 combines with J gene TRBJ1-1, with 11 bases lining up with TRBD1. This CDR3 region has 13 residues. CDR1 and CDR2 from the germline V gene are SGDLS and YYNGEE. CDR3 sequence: CASSPGQGALALF. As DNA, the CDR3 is TGTGCCAGCAGCCCCGGACAGGGGGCACTAGCTCTCTTT.

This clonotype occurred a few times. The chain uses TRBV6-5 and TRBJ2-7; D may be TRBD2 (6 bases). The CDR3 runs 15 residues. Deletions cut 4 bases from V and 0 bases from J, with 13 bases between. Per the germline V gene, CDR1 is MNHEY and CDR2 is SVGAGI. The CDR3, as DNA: TGTGCCAGCAGTTCGGACTATAAGAACTCCTACGAGCAGTACTTC. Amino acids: CASSSDYKNSYEQYF.

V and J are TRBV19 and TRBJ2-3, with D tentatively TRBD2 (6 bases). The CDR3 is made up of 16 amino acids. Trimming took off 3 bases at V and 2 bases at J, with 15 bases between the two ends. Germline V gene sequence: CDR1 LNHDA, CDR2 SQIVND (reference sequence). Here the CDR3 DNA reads TGTGCCAGTAGTATTGGGGTAGCGGAACTCACAGATACGCAGTATTTT. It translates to CASSIGVAELTDTQYF.

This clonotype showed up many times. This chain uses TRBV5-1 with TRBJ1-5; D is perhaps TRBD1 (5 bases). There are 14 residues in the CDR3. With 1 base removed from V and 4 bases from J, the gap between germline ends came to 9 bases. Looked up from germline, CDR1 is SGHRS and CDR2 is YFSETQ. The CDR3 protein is CASSLRGENQPQHF. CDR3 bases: TGCGCCAGCAGCTTGCGGGGGGAGAATCAGCCCCAGCATTTT.

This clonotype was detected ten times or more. The CDR3 region has the DNA TGTGCCAGCAGCTTATACAACGGACTTGACGATACGCAGTATTTT. Residues: CASSLYNGLDDTQYF. The chain joins TRBV7-9 to TRBJ2-3, with TRBD2 as a possible D gene (5 bases). The V gene lost 2 bases and the J gene lost 6 bases, with 15 bases spanning the gap. Per the germline V gene, CDR1 is SEHNR and CDR2 is FQNEAQ (reference sequence). CDR3 length equals 15 residues.

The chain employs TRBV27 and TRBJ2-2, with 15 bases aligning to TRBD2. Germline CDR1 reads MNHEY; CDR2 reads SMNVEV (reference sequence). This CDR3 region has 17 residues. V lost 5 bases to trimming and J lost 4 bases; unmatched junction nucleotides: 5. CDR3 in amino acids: CASSKGLAGGPTGELFF. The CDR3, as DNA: TGTGCCAGCAGTAAGGGACTAGCGGGAGGTCCCACCGGGGAGCTGTTTTTT.

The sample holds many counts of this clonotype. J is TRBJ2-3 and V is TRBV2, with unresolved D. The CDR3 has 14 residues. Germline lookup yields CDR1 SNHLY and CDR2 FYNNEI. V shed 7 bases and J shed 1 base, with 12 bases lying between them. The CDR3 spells CASIELDGTDTQYF. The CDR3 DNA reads TGTGCCAGCATAGAGCTAGATGGCACAGATACGCAGTATTTT.

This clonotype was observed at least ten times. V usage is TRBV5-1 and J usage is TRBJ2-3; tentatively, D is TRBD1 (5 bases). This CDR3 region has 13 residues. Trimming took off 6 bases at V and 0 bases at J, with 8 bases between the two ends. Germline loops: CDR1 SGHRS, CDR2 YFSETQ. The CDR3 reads CASTTDSTDTQYF. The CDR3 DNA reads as TGCGCCAGCACGACAGATAGCACAGATACGCAGTATTTT.

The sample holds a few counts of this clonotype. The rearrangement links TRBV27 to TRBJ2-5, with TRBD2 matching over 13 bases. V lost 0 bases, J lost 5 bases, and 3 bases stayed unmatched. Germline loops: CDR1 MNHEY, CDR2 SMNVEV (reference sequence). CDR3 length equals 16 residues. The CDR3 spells CASSLSWTSGSETQYF. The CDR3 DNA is TGTGCCAGCAGTTTATCGTGGACTAGCGGGAGCGAGACCCAGTACTTC.

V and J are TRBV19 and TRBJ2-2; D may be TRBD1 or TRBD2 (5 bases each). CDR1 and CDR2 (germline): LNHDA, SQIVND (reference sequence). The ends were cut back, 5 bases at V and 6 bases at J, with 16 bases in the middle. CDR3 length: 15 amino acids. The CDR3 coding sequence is TGTGCCAGTAGTCAGGACGGTCGGGGCCCCGGGGAGCTGTTTTTT. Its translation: CASSQDGRGPGELFF.